A selection of T cell receptor beta chains follows, all from one sample in a study of blood T cells in healthy people across ages. One entry per CDR3 protein results from TCRdb running MiXCR on the 5' RACE reads. The data hold about 760,000 distinct CDR3 sequences, with roughly three fifths observed a single time. Sequencing used blood. The receptors were sampled from a man aged 35-49 years in good health. The CDR3 runs from the conserved cysteine through the conserved F or W. D genes are given only for firm matches.

V gene	J gene	D gene	CDR3 protein
TRBV29-1	TRBJ2-5	TRBD2	CSVGGGLAGVGYF
TRBV7-2	TRBJ2-6	-	CASSLVESPGTNVLTF
TRBV10-3	TRBJ2-1	TRBD1	CAIREDRVDEFF
TRBV13	TRBJ2-1	-	CASSLILSSNEQFF
TRBV12-3/TRBV12-4	TRBJ2-3	-	CASSQDNDTQYF
TRBV7-2	TRBJ2-1	TRBD2	CASSLVLAGGKVRNEQFF
TRBV24-1	TRBJ2-1	-	CATSHPGAYNEQFF
TRBV27	TRBJ2-3	TRBD1	CASSFLSNGQGATDTQYF
TRBV4-3	TRBJ2-1	-	CASSPGSQGNEQFF
TRBV29-1	TRBJ1-1	TRBD1	CSVGTGQGGTEAFF
TRBV25-1	TRBJ1-2	TRBD1	CASSDLGQGVGYTF
TRBV29-1	TRBJ2-5	-	CSVDLTQGETQYF
TRBV28	TRBJ1-2	-	CASSQGRPGEDYGYTF
TRBV7-3	TRBJ1-2	-	CASSLTPRALYGYTF
TRBV6-4	TRBJ2-3	TRBD2	CASSEAGGTTNTQYF
TRBV12-3/TRBV12-4	TRBJ1-6	TRBD1	CASSLKTGGSSPLHF
TRBV11-2	TRBJ2-7	TRBD2	CASSSPAGGLAYEQYF
TRBV12-3/TRBV12-4	TRBJ2-7	-	CASSLGQTSYEQYF
TRBV7-9	TRBJ2-3	-	CASSPKQADTQYF
TRBV20-1	TRBJ1-1	TRBD1	CSARPSTGAPFTEAFF
TRBV20-1	TRBJ2-7	TRBD1	CSASRTGVVEQYF
TRBV27	TRBJ2-3	TRBD1	CASSQTSGQGTADTQYF
TRBV6-5	TRBJ2-4	-	CASSYSGSGSTLAKNIQYF
TRBV7-2	TRBJ1-1	-	CASSPSNREGSEAFF
TRBV5-1	TRBJ2-1	TRBD2	CASSYSGSDEQFF
TRBV5-1	TRBJ1-4	-	CASSLAGGANEKLFF
TRBV2	TRBJ2-5	-	CASSAEGRIQETQYF
TRBV2	TRBJ1-6	-	CASSDSPGFSPLHF
TRBV7-9	TRBJ2-7	-	CASSLDPGYQDSYEQYF
TRBV12-3/TRBV12-4	TRBJ2-6	-	CASSYTGRRANVLTF
TRBV20-1	TRBJ2-3	-	CSADLIGLGTDTQYF
TRBV2	TRBJ1-1	-	CASSEQVLNTEAFF
TRBV5-6	TRBJ2-2	-	CASSFWVGELFF
TRBV11-3	TRBJ1-2	TRBD1	CASSLGRQGLSGYTF
TRBV7-2	TRBJ2-3	-	CASSPRTIAGTDTQYF
TRBV7-6	TRBJ2-1	-	CASSLARASFYEQFF
TRBV4-3	TRBJ2-3	TRBD2	CASSQVLTSGDTDTQYF
TRBV3-1	TRBJ2-1	-	CASSQGGGANPREQFF
TRBV7-9	TRBJ2-5	TRBD2	CASSRGEVLGTQYF
TRBV15	TRBJ2-5	-	CATSRPEGRQETQYF
TRBV21-1	TRBJ2-1	-	CASSKSGQVYNEQFF
TRBV15	TRBJ2-7	TRBD2	CATSLLAGLHEQYF